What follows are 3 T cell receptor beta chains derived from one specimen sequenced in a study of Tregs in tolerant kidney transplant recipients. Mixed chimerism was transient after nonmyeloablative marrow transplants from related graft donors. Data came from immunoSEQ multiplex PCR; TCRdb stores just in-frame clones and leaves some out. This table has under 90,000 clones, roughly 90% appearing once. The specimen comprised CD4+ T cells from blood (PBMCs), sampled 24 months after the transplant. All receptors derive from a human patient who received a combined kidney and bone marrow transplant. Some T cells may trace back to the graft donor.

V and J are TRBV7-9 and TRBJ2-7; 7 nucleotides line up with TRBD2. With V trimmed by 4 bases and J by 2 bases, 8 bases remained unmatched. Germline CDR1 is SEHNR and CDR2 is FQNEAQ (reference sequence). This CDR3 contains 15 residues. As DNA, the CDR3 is TGTGCCAGCAGCTATCTGTCCAGCGGGGCCTACGAGCAGTACTTC. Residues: CASSYLSSGAYEQYF.

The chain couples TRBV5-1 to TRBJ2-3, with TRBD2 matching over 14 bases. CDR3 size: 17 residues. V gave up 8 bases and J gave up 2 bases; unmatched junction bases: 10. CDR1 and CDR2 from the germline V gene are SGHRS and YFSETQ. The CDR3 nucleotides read TGCGCCAGTCGGACTAGCGGGGGGATTTTCACCACAGATACGCAGTATTTT. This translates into CASRTSGGIFTTDTQYF.

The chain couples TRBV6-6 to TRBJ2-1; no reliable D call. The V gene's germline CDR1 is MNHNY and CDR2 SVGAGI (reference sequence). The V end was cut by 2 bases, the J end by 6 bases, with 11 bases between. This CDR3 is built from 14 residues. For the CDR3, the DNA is TGTGCCAGCAGTTACCCGGTCGTCGGCAATGAGCAGTTCTTC. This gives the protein CASSYPVVGNEQFF.